A single sample is the source of the 27 T cell receptor gamma chains below, sequenced in a study of γδ T cells in repeated Plasmodium falciparum infection. Bulk repertoires came from Vgamma9/Vdelta2+ or Vdelta2-negative gammadelta T cells flow-sorted from PBMC. TCRdb re-called clones from the multiplex PCR reads using CATT. The sample records several thousand gamma-chain clones, approximately 3.7% being singletons. The sample was gamma-delta T cells from blood. Source of these receptors: a pool of human donors (malaria-infected and uninfected, not separated).

Details on this clone: Given a far larger clone just one base away, this is likely a sequencing read error. Other DNA sequences in the sample encode the same CDR3. The genes are TRGV4 and TRGJP2. The CDR3 has 13 amino acids. The germline V gene encodes CDR1 EGSTGY and CDR2 YDSYTSSV. The V and J ends lost 2 bases and 8 bases, in that order; junction bases with no gene match: 5. The CDR3 spells CATWDASDWIKTF. DNA of the CDR3: TGTGCCACCTGGGATGCTAGCGATTGGATCAAGACGTTT.

This clone came up a few times. Only one base separates this from a far larger clonotype, so it likely reflects a read error. Other DNA sequences in the sample encode the same CDR3. This rearrangement joins TRGV4 to TRGJ1 or TRGJ2. This CDR3 spans 13 amino acids. Germline V CDR1 and CDR2: EGSTGY, YDSYTSSV. The CDR3 nucleotides read TGTGCCACCTGGGATGGGCCCGATTACAAGAAACTCTTT. Translated: CATWDGPDYKKLF.

By share, this clone counts as medium-sized. In DNA, the CDR3 is TGTGCCTTGTGGGAGGTGTTTGATTATTATAAGAAACTCTTT. This gives the protein CALWEVFDYYKKLF. V gene TRGV9 combines with J gene TRGJ1 or TRGJ2. V gave up 0 bases and J gave up 2 bases; unmatched junction bases: 4. CDR3 length: 14 amino acids. CDR1 and CDR2 from the germline V gene are GITISATS and ISYDGTV (reference sequence).

Of note for this clone: TCRdb's entry gives the protein of a much larger clone, which mismatches this DNA's translation at residue 6, likely from a read error; the protein reported here is translated from the DNA. The chain has TRGV9 and TRGJ1 or TRGJ2. This CDR3 contains 12 residues. V dropped 11 bases and J dropped 8; count of bases not matched to a gene: 15. CDR1 and CDR2 (germline): GITISATS, ISYDGTV (reference sequence). In DNA, the CDR3 is TGTGCCTCATATCATCCCCAGGATAAGAAACTCTTT. It encodes CASYHPQDKKLF.

Worth noting for this clone: This likely traces to a read error, being one base from a far larger clone. No DNA is shown, since the ends of the CDR3 on it are uncertain; the CDR3 is the one TCRdb lists. Other DNA sequences of this sample code for an identical CDR3. TRGV5 is the V gene, and the J gene was not called. Looked up from germline, CDR1 is VINAFY and CDR2 is YDVSNSKD. 26 amino acids form the CDR3, both terminal residues included. CDR3 sequence reads: CATWVDSLAVEQHLLSQVSIGRIQHF.

Comment on this clone: A read error is the likely source, as a far larger clone sits one nucleotide away. Additional DNA sequences in this sample encode the identical CDR3. This chain links TRGV9 with TRGJP. The J gene, missing from TCRdb, was assigned here through DNA to germline matching. Germline V CDR1 and CDR2: GITISATS, ISYDGTV (reference sequence). This CDR3 contains 16 residues. CDR3 sequence: CALWEVHLLGKKIKVF. The CDR3 region has the DNA TGTGCCCTGTGGGAGGTGCACCTGTTGGGCAAAAAAATCAAGGTATTT.

This clone was observed at least ten times. A much larger clone lies a single base off, so this may be a read error. J is TRGJ1 or TRGJ2 and V is TRGV9. The V segment lost 2 bases and the J segment 6 bases; nucleotides outside the gene matches: 10. This CDR3 has 14 residues. Germline V lookup: CDR1 GITISATS, CDR2 ISYDGTV (reference sequence). In DNA form, the CDR3 reads TGTGCCTTGTGGGAGGGGGGCCGTGGTTATAAGAAACTCTTT. It translates to CALWEGGRGYKKLF.

This clone showed up just a few times. This sequence joins TRGV9 and TRGJP. No J gene is reported in TCRdb; it was inferred here by comparing the DNA with germline. J gave up 5 bases and V 4 bases, and 11 bases lay outside the gene matches. Germline-derived CDR1 and CDR2 are GITISATS and ISYDGTV (reference sequence). This CDR3 comprises 18 residues. CDR3 sequence: CALWESKYEELGKKIKVF. The DNA for the CDR3 is TGTGCCTTGTGGGAAAGCAAGTACGAAGAGTTGGGCAAAAAAATCAAGGTATTT.

This clone has more than one count but fewer than ten. This chain links TRGV9 with TRGJP. Because TCRdb records no J gene, it was assigned here through a match of the DNA to germline. The V gene's germline CDR1 is GITISATS and CDR2 ISYDGTV (reference sequence). The CDR3 is 16 residues long. After removal of 5 bases from V and 7 bases from J, the junction contained 8 bases not matched to a gene. The CDR3 DNA reads as TGTGCCTTGTGGGGAGGGGGGGAGTTGGGCAAAAAAATCAAGGTATTT. This codes for CALWGGGELGKKIKVF.

This clone was observed a few times. TCRdb shows a much larger clone's protein in place of this DNA's translation, and the two differ at residue 11, likely through a read error; the protein shown is translated from the DNA. This chain connects TRGV9 to TRGJP. TCRdb supplies no J gene; here it was assigned by aligning the nucleotide sequence to germline. Germline-derived CDR1 and CDR2 are GITISATS and ISYDGTV (reference sequence). The CDR3 has 16 amino acids. The CDR3 coding sequence is TGTGCCTTGTGGGAGCACTCAGAGTTGGGCGAAAAAATCAAGGTATTT. Translating gives CALWEHSELGEKIKVF.

The sample holds a few counts of this clone. The protein TCRdb lists belongs to a much larger clone and differs from this DNA's translation at residue 4, which points to a read error; the protein shown is made from the DNA. The chain uses TRGV4 and TRGJ1 or TRGJ2. The J gene was not available in TCRdb and was assigned here by matching the DNA to germline segments. From germline, CDR1 is EGSTGY and CDR2 YDSYTSSV. The CDR3 consists of 13 residues. CDR3 sequence reads: CATRDYGEDKKLF. The CDR3 bases are TGTGCCACCAGGGATTACGGCGAAGATAAGAAACTCTTT.

Turning to this clone: The protein in TCRdb stems from a much larger clone and differs at residue 9 from this DNA's translation, likely a read error; here the protein is translated from the DNA. The rearrangement joins TRGV9 to TRGJP. As TCRdb names no J gene, one was assigned here on the basis of a DNA match to germline. The trim removed 0 bases at V and 9 bases at J, leaving 8 bases unmatched. The germline gives CDR1 GITISATS, CDR2 ISYDGTV (reference sequence). The CDR3 is made up of 17 amino acids. In DNA, the CDR3 is TGTGCCTTGTGGGAGGTGCACGCGGGGTTGGGCAAAAAAATCAAGGTATTT. Its translation is CALWEVHAGLGKKIKVF.

As for this clone: A far larger clone is one nucleotide away, so this likely arose from a read error. In the same sample, other DNA sequences code for this CDR3. The chain employs TRGV9 and TRGJP. V dropped 4 bases and J dropped 9; count of bases not matched to a gene: 9. CDR3 length: 16 amino acids. Germline V lookup: CDR1 GITISATS, CDR2 ISYDGTV (reference sequence). This CDR3 is CALWEATVLGKKIKVF. CDR3 sequence (DNA): TGTGCCTTGTGGGAAGCCACAGTGTTGGGCAAAAAAATCAAGGTATTT.

This clone was seen many times. This clone may be a read error of a much larger clone one base away. This sample also contains other DNA sequences that code for the same CDR3. J is TRGJ1 or TRGJ2 and V is TRGV9. The J gene, not given by TCRdb, was assigned here from a germline match of the nucleotide sequence. CDR1 is GITISATS and CDR2 is ISYDGTV in the germline V gene (reference sequence). This CDR3 is built from 13 residues. CDR3 loop: CALWEVHHSKKLF. The CDR3 coding sequence is TGTGCCTTATGGGAGGTGCACCATAGTAAGAAACTCTTT.

A note on this clone: The mismatch at residue 5 between this DNA's translation and the TCRdb protein of a much larger clone likely reflects a read error; the protein shown is translated from the DNA. The chain couples TRGV9 to TRGJ1 or TRGJ2. The germline gives CDR1 GITISATS, CDR2 ISYDGTV (reference sequence). Trimming removed 6 bases from V and 8 bases from J; junction bases left unmatched: 7. The CDR3 is 11 residues long. The CDR3 nucleotides are TGTGCCTTGTGGAAGAGAAATAAGAAACTCTTT. It translates to CALWKRNKKLF.

This clone was seen a handful of times. The protein in TCRdb stems from a much larger clone and differs at residue 5 from this DNA's translation, likely a read error; here the protein is translated from the DNA. The chain carries TRGV4 and TRGJP1. TCRdb offers no J gene call, so here the DNA was matched to germline to obtain one. Looked up from germline, CDR1 is EGSTGY and CDR2 is YDSYTSSV. CDR3 size: 16 residues. CDR3 protein: CATWVGFHHTGWFKIF. CDR3 DNA sequence: TGTGCCACCTGGGTTGGGTTCCATCACACTGGTTGGTTCAAGATATTT.

The table lists this clone with a few counts. This likely reflects a read error, since a far larger clone is one base away. The sample contains more than one DNA sequence encoding this CDR3. A V gene of TRGV9 was called, but no J gene was assigned. The germline V gene has CDR1 GITISATS and CDR2 ISYDGTV (reference sequence). This CDR3 is built from 17 residues. The CDR3 loop reads CALWEVLGELGKKIKVF. CDR3 DNA sequence: TGTGCCTTGTGGGAGGTGCTGGGAGAGTTGGGCAAAAAAATCAAAGTATTT.

There are a few counts of this clone. Only one base separates this from a far larger clonotype, so it likely reflects a read error. Other DNA sequences from this sample encode an identical CDR3 as well. The J gene was not called, though the V gene is TRGV9. The CDR3 sequence is 16 residues long. Germline values: CDR1 GITISATS, CDR2 ISYDGTV (reference sequence). The chain's CDR3 is CALWEVEAHPYYKKLF. CDR3 sequence (DNA): TGTGCCTTGTGGGAGGTCGAGGCCCATCCTTATTATAAGAAGCTCTTT.

This clone was observed a handful of times. TCRdb shows a much larger clone's protein in place of this DNA's translation, and the two differ at residue 10, likely through a read error; the protein shown is translated from the DNA. The V call is TRGV9, the J call TRGJP. The J gene, absent from TCRdb, was called here by matching the DNA to germline. The CDR3 spans 17 residues. Germline loops: CDR1 GITISATS, CDR2 ISYDGTV (reference sequence). Here the CDR3 reads CALWEQRQESGKKIKVF. The CDR3 region has the DNA TGTGCCTTGTGGGAGCAAAGGCAAGAGTCGGGCAAAAAAATCAAGGTATTT.

As to this clone: The protein given by TCRdb reflects a much larger clone and differs at residue 11 from this DNA's translation, likely from a read error; the protein shown is the DNA's translation. This rearrangement joins TRGV4 to TRGJ1 or TRGJ2. Germline V CDR1 and CDR2: EGSTGY, YDSYTSSV. There are 14 residues in the CDR3. The CDR3 DNA reads TGTGCCACCTGGCCGTGGGGGGGTTATTATGAGAAACTCTTT. Its protein is CATWPWGGYYEKLF.

This clone was seen repeatedly, ten times or more. DNA for the CDR3: TGTGCCACCTGGGACGGACCTGGGGATAAGAAACTCTTT. This encodes CATWDGPGDKKLF. This chain connects TRGV2 to TRGJ1 or TRGJ2. The CDR3 extends over 13 amino acids. Trimming at V came to 1 base and at J to 8 bases, leaving 8 bases not matched to a gene. Germline CDR1 and CDR2: EGSNGY and YDSYNSKV.

This clone was counted between two and nine times. It differs at one base from a far larger clone, so likely a read error. This same CDR3 is encoded by further DNA sequences in the sample. The chain joins TRGV9 to TRGJ1 or TRGJ2. Germline matching of the DNA provided the J gene here, since TCRdb leaves it blank. The CDR3 length is 15 residues. Germline CDR1 GITISATS, CDR2 ISYDGTV (reference sequence). The V gene end was trimmed by 3 bases and the J gene end by 3 bases; junction bases not matched to a gene: 11. The CDR3 coding sequence is TGTGCCTTGTGGGAGCCCGGATCGATTTATTATAAGAAACTCTTT. Its translation is CALWEPGSIYYKKLF.

V usage is TRGV9 and J usage is TRGJ1 or TRGJ2. TCRdb carries no J gene annotation; the J gene was assigned here by matching the DNA with germline. The CDR3 runs 17 residues. Germline V gene sequence: CDR1 GITISATS, CDR2 ISYDGTV (reference sequence). V lost 3 bases and J lost 0; bases outside the gene matches: 14. CDR3 nucleotide sequence: TGTGCCTTGTGGGAGCCGCCCCAAAGACTGAATTATTATAAGAAACTCTTT. Protein sequence: CALWEPPQRLNYYKKLF.

This clone is large by share. Other nucleotide sequences from this sample produce the same CDR3. The V call is TRGV8, the J call TRGJ1 or TRGJ2. From germline, CDR1 is VENAVY and CDR2 YDSYNSRV. V was pared by 4 bases and J by 12 bases, with 15 bases of the junction left unmatched. The CDR3 runs 13 residues. The DNA of the CDR3 is TGTGCCACCTGGGAATACATTACGCAGGGGAAACTCTTT. Translated, it gives CATWEYITQGKLF.

This clone has only a few counts. TCRdb's entry gives the protein of a much larger clone, which mismatches this DNA's translation at residue 11, likely from a read error; the protein reported here is translated from the DNA. J gene calling gave no result, while the V gene is TRGV8. CDR1 is VENAVY and CDR2 is YDSYNSRV in the germline V gene. The CDR3 extends over 13 amino acids. Here the CDR3 reads CATWDRRRYKILF. CDR3 nucleotide sequence: TGTGCCACCTGGGATAGGCGGAGGTATAAGATACTCTTT.

This clone was picked up a small number of times. A far larger clone is only one base removed, so a read error is likely. Different DNA sequences within this sample yield the same CDR3. The chain links TRGV9 to TRGJP. No J gene was available from TCRdb, and it was assigned here by a germline match of the DNA. With 0 bases clipped from V and 11 bases from J, the junction kept 10 bases outside the gene matches. Germline lookup yields CDR1 GITISATS and CDR2 ISYDGTV (reference sequence). The CDR3 extends over 17 amino acids. CDR3 sequence reads: CALWEVRLELGKKIKVF. The CDR3, as DNA: TGTGCCTTGTGGGAGGTGCGTTTGGAGCTGGGCAAAAAAATCAAGGTATTT.

As concerns this clone: TCRdb lists the protein of a much larger clone for this DNA, which differs at residue 3, so this is likely a read error; the protein given here is translated from the DNA itself. The rearrangement uses TRGV9 and TRGJP. There are 16 residues in the CDR3. In germline, CDR1 is GITISATS, CDR2 ISYDGTV (reference sequence). This CDR3 reads CASWEHSELGKKIKVF. CDR3 DNA sequence: TGTGCCTCGTGGGAGCACTCAGAGTTGGGCAAAAAAATCAAGGTATTT.